The clone carrying this T cell receptor beta chain came up a few times. This entry comes from a study of blood T cell repertoires in COVID-19. Using immunoSEQ multiplex PCR, the repertoire was profiled, and TCRdb retains in-frame clones only, with some absent. The table shows about 260,000 clones, with approximately 87% occurring only once. The germline gives CDR1 LNHDA, CDR2 SQIVND (reference sequence). This CDR3 has 12 residues. Trimming cost V 9 bases and J 5 bases; bases outside gene matches: 4. The specimen sequenced was peripheral blood. This clonotype was sampled from a man in his 60s who had recovered from COVID-19. The rearrangement links TRBV19 to TRBJ1-2; TRBD1 aligns across 9 bases. The chain's CDR3 is CASTGTGYGYTF. Written as DNA, the CDR3 is TGTGCCAGCACTGGGACAGGGTATGGCTACACCTTC.